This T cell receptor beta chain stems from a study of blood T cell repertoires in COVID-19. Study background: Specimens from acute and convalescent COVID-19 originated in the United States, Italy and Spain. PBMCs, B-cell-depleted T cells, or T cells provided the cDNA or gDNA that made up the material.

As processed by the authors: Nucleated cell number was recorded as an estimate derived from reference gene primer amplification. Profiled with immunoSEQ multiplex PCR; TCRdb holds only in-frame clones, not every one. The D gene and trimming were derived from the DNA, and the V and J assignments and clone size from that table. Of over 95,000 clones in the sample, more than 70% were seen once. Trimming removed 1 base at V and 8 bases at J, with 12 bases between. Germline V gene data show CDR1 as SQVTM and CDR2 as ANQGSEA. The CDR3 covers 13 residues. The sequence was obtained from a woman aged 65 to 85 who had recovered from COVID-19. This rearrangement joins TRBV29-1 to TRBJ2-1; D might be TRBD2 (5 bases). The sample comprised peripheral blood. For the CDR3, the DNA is TGCAGCGTTGAAGTCGGACTTTCGGATGAGCAGTTCTTC. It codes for CSVEVGLSDEQFF.